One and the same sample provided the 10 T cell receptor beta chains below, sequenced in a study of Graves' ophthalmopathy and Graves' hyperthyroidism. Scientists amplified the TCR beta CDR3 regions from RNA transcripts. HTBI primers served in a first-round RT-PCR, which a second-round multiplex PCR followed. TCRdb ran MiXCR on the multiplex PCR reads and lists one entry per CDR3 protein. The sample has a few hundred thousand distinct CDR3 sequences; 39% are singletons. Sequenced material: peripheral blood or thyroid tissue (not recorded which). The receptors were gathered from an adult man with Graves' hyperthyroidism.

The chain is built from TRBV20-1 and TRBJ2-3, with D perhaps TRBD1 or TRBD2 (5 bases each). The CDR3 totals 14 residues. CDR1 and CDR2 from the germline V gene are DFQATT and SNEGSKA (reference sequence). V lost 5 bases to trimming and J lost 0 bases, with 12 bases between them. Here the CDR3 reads CSAWDGLSTDTQYF. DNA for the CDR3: TGCAGTGCTTGGGACGGCTTAAGCACAGATACGCAGTATTTT.

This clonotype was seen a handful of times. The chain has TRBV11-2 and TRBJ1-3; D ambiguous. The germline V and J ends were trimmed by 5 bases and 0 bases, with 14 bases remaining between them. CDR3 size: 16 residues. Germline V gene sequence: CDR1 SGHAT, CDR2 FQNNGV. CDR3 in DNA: TGTGCCAGCAGCGCTATCGGACGGCTCTCTGGAAACACCATATATTTT. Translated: CASSAIGRLSGNTIYF. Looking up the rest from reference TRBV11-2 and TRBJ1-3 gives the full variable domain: EAGVAQSPRYKIIEKRQSVAFWCNPISGHATLYWYQQILGQGPKLLIQFQNNGVVDDSQLPKDRFSAERLKGVDSTLKIQPAKLEDSAVYLCASSAIGRLSGNTIYFGEGSWLTVV.

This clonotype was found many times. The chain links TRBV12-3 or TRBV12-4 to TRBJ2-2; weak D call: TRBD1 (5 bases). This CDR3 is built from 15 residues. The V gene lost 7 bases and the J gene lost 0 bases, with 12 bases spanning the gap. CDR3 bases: TGTGCCAGCAACCGAGCAGGGCCGAACACCGGGGAGCTGTTTTTT. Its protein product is CASNRAGPNTGELFF.

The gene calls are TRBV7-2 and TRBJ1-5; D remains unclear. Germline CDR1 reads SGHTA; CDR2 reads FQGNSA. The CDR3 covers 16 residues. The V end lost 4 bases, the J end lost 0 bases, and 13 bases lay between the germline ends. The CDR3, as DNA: TGTGCCAGCAGCTCTCCCGTTGGTTTTAGCAATCAGCCCCAGCATTTT. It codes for CASSSPVGFSNQPQHF.

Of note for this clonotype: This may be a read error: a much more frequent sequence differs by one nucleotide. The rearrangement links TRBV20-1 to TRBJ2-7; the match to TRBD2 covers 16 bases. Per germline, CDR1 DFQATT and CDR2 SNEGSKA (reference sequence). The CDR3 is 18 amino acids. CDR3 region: CSARDLLGLAGGTYEQHF. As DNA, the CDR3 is TGCAGTGCTAGAGATCTGTTGGGACTAGCGGGGGGGACCTACGAGCAGCACTTC.

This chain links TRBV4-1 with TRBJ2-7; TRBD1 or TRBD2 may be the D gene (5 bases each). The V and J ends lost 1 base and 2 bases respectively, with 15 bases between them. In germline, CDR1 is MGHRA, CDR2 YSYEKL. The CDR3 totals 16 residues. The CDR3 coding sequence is TGCGCCAGCAGCCAAGCCTGGGCAGGGACCACCTACGAGCAGTACTTC. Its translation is CASSQAWAGTTYEQYF.

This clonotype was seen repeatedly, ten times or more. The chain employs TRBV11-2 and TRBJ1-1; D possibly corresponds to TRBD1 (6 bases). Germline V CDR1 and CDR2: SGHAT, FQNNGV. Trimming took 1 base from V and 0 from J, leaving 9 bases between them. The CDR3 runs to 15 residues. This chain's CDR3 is CASSLAGAMNTEAFF. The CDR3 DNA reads TGTGCCAGCAGCTTAGCGGGGGCGATGAACACTGAAGCTTTCTTT.

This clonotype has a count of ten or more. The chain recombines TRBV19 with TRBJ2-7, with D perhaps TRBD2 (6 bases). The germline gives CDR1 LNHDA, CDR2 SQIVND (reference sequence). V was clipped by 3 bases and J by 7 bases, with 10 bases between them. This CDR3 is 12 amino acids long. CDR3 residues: CASSIGGGEQYF. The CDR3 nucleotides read TGTGCCAGTAGTATCGGGGGAGGAGAGCAGTACTTC.

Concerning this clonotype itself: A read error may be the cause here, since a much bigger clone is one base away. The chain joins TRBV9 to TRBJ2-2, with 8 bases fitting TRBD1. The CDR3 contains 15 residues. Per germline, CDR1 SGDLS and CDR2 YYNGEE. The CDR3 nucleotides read TGTGCCAGCAGGAAAGACAGGGGTAATACCGGGGAGCTGTCTTTT. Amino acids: CASRKDRGNTGELSF.

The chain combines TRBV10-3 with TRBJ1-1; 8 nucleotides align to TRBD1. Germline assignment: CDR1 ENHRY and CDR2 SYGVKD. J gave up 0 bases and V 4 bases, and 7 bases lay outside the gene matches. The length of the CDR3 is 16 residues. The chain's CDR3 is CAISAGTGALNTEAFF. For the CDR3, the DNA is TGTGCCATCAGTGCCGGGACAGGAGCATTGAACACTGAAGCTTTCTTT.